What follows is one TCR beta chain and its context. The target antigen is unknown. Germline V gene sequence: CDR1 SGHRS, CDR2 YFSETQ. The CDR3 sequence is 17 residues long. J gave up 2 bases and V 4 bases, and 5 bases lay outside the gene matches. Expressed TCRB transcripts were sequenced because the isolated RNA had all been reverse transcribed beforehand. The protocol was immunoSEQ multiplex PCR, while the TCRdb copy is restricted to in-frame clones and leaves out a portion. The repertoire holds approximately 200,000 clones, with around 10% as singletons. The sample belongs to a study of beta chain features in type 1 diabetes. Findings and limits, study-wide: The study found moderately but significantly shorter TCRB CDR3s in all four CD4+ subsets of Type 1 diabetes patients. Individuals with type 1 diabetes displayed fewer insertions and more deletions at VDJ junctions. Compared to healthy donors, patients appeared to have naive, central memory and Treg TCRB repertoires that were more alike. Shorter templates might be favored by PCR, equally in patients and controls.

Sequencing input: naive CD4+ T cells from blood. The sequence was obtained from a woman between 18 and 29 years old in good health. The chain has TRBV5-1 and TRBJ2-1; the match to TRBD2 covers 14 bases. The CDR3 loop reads CASSVGLAGAAYNEQFF. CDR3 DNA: TGCGCCAGCAGCGTGGGACTAGCGGGAGCTGCCTACAATGAGCAGTTCTTC.